A single sample gave rise to the 28 T cell receptor beta chains below, sequenced in a study of cytomegalovirus exposure and HLA in healthy donors. Primers: 60 Vbeta forward and 13 Jbeta reverse. Using immunoSEQ multiplex PCR, the repertoire was profiled, and TCRdb retains in-frame clones only, with some absent. The table includes under 150,000 clones, 70% to 80% detected once. Sequenced: PBMCs. The origin of the receptors is a woman aged 40 to 50 in good health and CMV-seropositive.

This clone was seen only once. This rearrangement joins TRBV7-9 to TRBJ2-5, with 7 bases fitting TRBD1. Per the germline V gene, CDR1 is SEHNR and CDR2 is FQNEAQ (reference sequence). Trimming took 5 bases from V and 5 from J; bases not matched to a gene: 8. The CDR3 is 14 amino acids. The CDR3 spells CASSIYRGAETQYF. The DNA of the CDR3 is TGTGCCAGCAGCATCTACAGGGGCGCGGAGACCCAGTACTTC.

V is TRBV6-1 and J is TRBJ1-2; D call uncertain. CDR3 length equals 12 residues. CDR1 and CDR2 (germline): MNHNS, SASEGT. Trimming removed 4 bases at V and 4 bases at J, with 7 bases between. The CDR3 reads CASSATFYGYTF. DNA for the CDR3: TGTGCCAGCAGTGCAACTTTCTATGGCTACACCTTC.

V usage is TRBV27 and J usage is TRBJ1-2; D call uncertain. Germline CDR1 and CDR2: MNHEY and SMNVEV (reference sequence). The CDR3 consists of 14 residues. Between the trimmed V and J ends, which lost 5 bases and 4 bases, there was a span of 14 bases. The CDR3 loop reads CASSPGGFPYGYTF. DNA for the CDR3: TGTGCCAGCAGTCCAGGAGGGTTTCCCTATGGCTACACCTTC.

V is TRBV7-2 and J is TRBJ2-1; tentative D call: TRBD1 (6 bases). Trimming removed 3 bases from V and 5 bases from J, with 14 bases in between. CDR1 SGHTA and CDR2 FQGNSA come from the germline V gene. The CDR3 loop spans 15 amino acids. The CDR3 reads CASSFMPGHHNEQFF. For the CDR3, the DNA is TGTGCCAGCAGCTTTATGCCGGGACACCACAATGAGCAGTTCTTC.

The chain recombines TRBV28 with TRBJ1-5, with 8 bases that match TRBD1. Germline V gene lookup returns CDR1 MDHEN and CDR2 SYDVKM. The CDR3 spans 16 residues. J gave up 2 bases and V 3 bases, and 6 bases lay outside the gene matches. CDR3 residues: CASSFTGGLGNQPQHF. As DNA, the CDR3 is TGTGCCAGCAGTTTTACAGGGGGATTGGGCAATCAGCCCCAGCATTTT.

V usage is TRBV23-1 and J usage is TRBJ1-4, with 7 bases aligning to TRBD1. TRBV23-1 is marked as an open reading frame, function uncertain. The J segment lost 2 bases and the V segment lost 2 bases, leaving 8 bases of the junction unmatched. The CDR3 loop spans 17 amino acids. The CDR3 DNA reads as TGCGCCAGCAGTCAAGGGACAGCGATTGAGACTAATGAAAAACTGTTTTTT. Protein: CASSQGTAIETNEKLFF.

This clone was counted once. The chain links TRBV19 to TRBJ2-1; D might be TRBD1 (6 bases). Looked up from germline, CDR1 is LNHDA and CDR2 is SQIVND (reference sequence). The CDR3 sequence is 16 residues long. The V and J ends lost 6 bases and 2 bases respectively, with 17 bases between them. This CDR3 reads CASRSATGVAYNEQFF. CDR3 nucleotide sequence: TGTGCCAGTAGGTCCGCGACAGGAGTTGCCTACAATGAGCAGTTCTTC.

This clone was seen more than once but under ten times. V and J are TRBV25-1 and TRBJ1-3; perhaps TRBD1 as D (5 bases). Trimming left V 5 bases short and J 2 bases short, with 13 bases between. CDR1 is MGHDK and CDR2 is SYGVNS in the germline V gene. The CDR3 sequence is 15 residues long. The CDR3 here is CASSRSGSAGNTIYF. Written as DNA, the CDR3 is TGTGCCAGCAGTCGCTCAGGGTCCGCTGGAAACACCATATATTTT.

This clone was seen only once. V and J are TRBV30 and TRBJ1-4; D call uncertain. This CDR3 is built from 11 residues. The germline gives CDR1 GTSNPN, CDR2 SVGIG (reference sequence). Trimming shortened V by 8 bases and J by 3 bases, and 7 bases separated the two germline ends. This chain's CDR3 is CAGQSNEKLFF. DNA of the CDR3: TGTGCCGGCCAATCTAATGAAAAACTGTTTTTT. The whole variable domain, remainder taken from reference TRBV30 and TRBJ1-4, is SQTIHQWPATLVQPVGSPLSLECTVEGTSNPNLYWYRQAAGRGLQLLFYSVGIGQISSEVPQNLSASRPQDRQFILSSKKLLLSDSGFYLCAGQSNEKLFFGSGTQLSVL.

CDR3 residues: CASSLGPRGVSAEQFF. The DNA of the CDR3 is TGTGCCAGCAGCTTGGGGCCCAGGGGAGTCTCAGCTGAGCAGTTCTTC. The chain combines TRBV7-2 with TRBJ2-1; TRBD1 is a possible D gene (6 bases). The CDR3 is 16 residues long. Germline CDR1 is SGHTA and CDR2 is FQGNSA. Trimming removed 3 bases from V and 9 bases from J, with 21 bases in between.

This chain connects TRBV4-2 to TRBJ2-3; 10 bases agree with TRBD2. V lost 4 bases and J lost 2; bases outside the gene matches: 3. Germline CDR1 and CDR2: LGHNA and YNFKEQ. This CDR3 comprises 15 residues. The CDR3 is CASSPLAGVTDTQYF. The CDR3 nucleotides are TGTGCCAGCAGCCCTCTAGCGGGGGTCACAGATACGCAGTATTTT.

This clone was counted between two and nine times. V gene TRBV2 combines with J gene TRBJ2-7, with a tentative D call TRBD1 (6 bases). Germline CDR1 SNHLY, CDR2 FYNNEI. The CDR3 covers 11 residues. Trimming left V 4 bases short and J 6 bases short, with 7 bases between. This CDR3 is CASSGQAEQYF. CDR3 bases: TGTGCCAGCAGTGGACAGGCCGAGCAGTACTTC. The full variable domain, rest sourced from reference TRBV2 and TRBJ2-7, is EPEVTQTPSHQVTQMGQEVILRCVPISNHLYFYWYRQILGQKVEFLVSFYNNEISEKSEIFDDQFSVERPDGSNFTLKIRSTKLEDSAMYFCASSGQAEQYFGPGTRLTVT.

This chain joins TRBV7-8 and TRBJ1-2; a weak D match, TRBD1 (6 bases). V lost 2 bases, J lost 5 bases, and 18 bases lay in between. There are 16 residues in the CDR3. The germline V gene encodes CDR1 SGHVS and CDR2 FQNEAQ. Written as DNA, the CDR3 is TGTGCCAGCAGCTTACCCGGACGGGGGGCGCTTTATGGCTACACCTTC. Encoded protein: CASSLPGRGALYGYTF.

The chain's CDR3 is CASSITPGGVKPQHF. CDR3 sequence (DNA): TGTGCCAGTAGTATTACCCCGGGAGGCGTCAAGCCCCAGCATTTT. The V and J genes are TRBV19 and TRBJ1-5; no firm D call. The CDR3 length is 15 residues. Trimming shortened V by 3 bases and J by 8 bases, and 17 bases separated the two germline ends. Looked up from germline, CDR1 is LNHDA and CDR2 is SQIVND (reference sequence).

For the CDR3, the DNA is TGTGCCAGCAGCTTAGGGACTAGCGGGAGGTCGGATGAGCAGTTCTTC. Amino acid sequence: CASSLGTSGRSDEQFF. The chain combines TRBV11-3 with TRBJ2-1, with 14 bases identical to TRBD2. Germline trimming cut 1 base from V and 8 bases from J; bases unmatched to any gene: 4. This CDR3 has 16 residues. The germline V gene has CDR1 SGHNT and CDR2 YENEEA. Looking up the rest from reference TRBV11-3 and TRBJ2-1 gives the full variable domain: EAGVVQSPRYKIIEKKQPVAFWCNPISGHNTLYWYLQNLGQGPELLIRYENEEAVDDSQLPKDRFSAERLKGVDSTLKIQPAELGDSAVYLCASSLGTSGRSDEQFFGPGTRLTVL.

Regarding this clone: The junction and the germline gene differ at one end; a read error may be behind it. J is TRBJ1-2 and V is TRBV7-9; 8 nucleotides align to TRBD1. CDR1 and CDR2 (germline): SEHNR, FQNEAQ (reference sequence). This CDR3 has 16 amino acids. CDR3 in amino acids: CSSSSLGQVLDYGYTF. The CDR3 nucleotides read TGTTCCAGCAGCTCTCTGGGACAGGTTCTCGACTATGGCTACACCTTC. Full variable domain (remainder filled in from reference TRBV7-9 and TRBJ1-2): DTGVSQNPRHKITKRGQNVTFRCDPISEHNRLYWYRQTLGQGPEFLTYFQNEAQLEKSRLLSDRFSAERPKGSFSTLEIQRTEQGDSAMYLCSSSSLGQVLDYGYTFGSGTRLTVV.

The gene calls are TRBV4-2 and TRBJ2-7, with TRBD1 matching 7 bases. Germline values: CDR1 LGHNA, CDR2 YNFKEQ. Trimming at V came to 1 base and at J to 2 bases, leaving 8 bases not matched to a gene. The CDR3 is 16 residues long. CDR3 sequence reads: CASSQGSTGTPYEQYF. The CDR3 nucleotides are TGTGCCAGCAGCCAAGGATCGACAGGGACCCCCTACGAGCAGTACTTC.

The chain recombines TRBV5-1 with TRBJ2-5; 7 bases are a match to TRBD1. V lost 1 base and J lost 2; bases outside the gene matches: 11. Germline V gene sequence: CDR1 SGHRS, CDR2 YFSETQ. This CDR3 has 17 residues. CDR3 DNA: TGCGCCAGCAGCTTGAGGTACAGGGGATATTGGCAAGAGACCCAGTACTTC. Translated, it gives CASSLRYRGYWQETQYF.

Remarks on this clone: One end of the junction varies from germline; a read error may be responsible. V and J are TRBV7-9 and TRBJ1-2, with D unclear. The CDR3 loop spans 15 amino acids. Germline V gene lookup returns CDR1 SEHNR and CDR2 FQNEAQ (reference sequence). The CDR3 protein is CSSSLDPLNNYGYTF. The CDR3 coding sequence is TGTTCCAGCAGCTTAGATCCCCTTAATAACTATGGCTACACCTTC.

In this sample, this clone turned up a few times. The chain employs TRBV29-1 and TRBJ2-2, with TRBD1 identical over 8 bases. The CDR3 is 14 amino acids. Germline V gene sequence: CDR1 SQVTM, CDR2 ANQGSEA. J lost 6 bases, V lost 5 bases, and 8 bases had no gene match. The CDR3 DNA is TGCAGCGTTAGGACAGGGTTGAATTCCGGGGAGCTGTTTTTT. Translating gives CSVRTGLNSGELFF.

This clone was picked up a small number of times. This chain connects TRBV6-5 to TRBJ2-3; the match to TRBD1 covers 8 bases. The CDR3 covers 14 residues. V was clipped by 10 bases and J by 3 bases; unmatched bases: 9. The germline V gene encodes CDR1 MNHEY and CDR2 SVGAGI. The CDR3 sequence is CATRTGLFTDTQYF. Written as DNA, the CDR3 is TGTGCCACAAGGACAGGGTTATTTACAGATACGCAGTATTTT.

With respect to this clone: Its ends do not fully match the called genes, so a read error is possible. J is TRBJ1-2 and V is TRBV7-9; D unresolved. Germline V gene lookup returns CDR1 SEHNR and CDR2 FQNEAQ (reference sequence). The CDR3 covers 16 residues. This CDR3 is CSSSLGSERVNYGYTF. The DNA for the CDR3 is TGTTCCAGCAGCTTAGGATCGGAGAGGGTTAACTATGGCTACACCTTC.

This clone was counted a single time. V and J are TRBV4-3 and TRBJ2-1, with D tentatively TRBD2 (7 bases). Trimming took off 8 bases at V and 5 bases at J, with 25 bases between the two ends. Germline V gene sequence: CDR1 LGHNA, CDR2 YSLEER. CDR3 length: 17 residues. CDR3 DNA: TGCGCCAGCTCCCCCCATGGAGGGGGGGCCGTAGACAATGAGCAGTTCTTC. Translating it yields CASSPHGGGAVDNEQFF.

The chain uses TRBV5-1 and TRBJ2-1; TRBD2 agrees at 8 bases. V was clipped by 3 bases and J by 3 bases; unmatched bases: 5. Germline assignment: CDR1 SGHRS and CDR2 YFSETQ. The CDR3 extends over 15 amino acids. In DNA form, the CDR3 reads TGCGCCAGCAGCTCCAGCGGGAGCGGCTACAATGAGCAGTTCTTC. Its protein is CASSSSGSGYNEQFF.

This sequence joins TRBV6-4 and TRBJ2-4; 7 bases match TRBD1. The CDR3 loop spans 15 amino acids. Germline CDR1 MRHNA, CDR2 SNTAGT. V lost 5 bases and J lost 3; bases outside the gene matches: 7. CDR3 region: CASSIDRDGKNIQYF. DNA of the CDR3: TGTGCCAGCAGTATTGACAGGGACGGCAAAAACATTCAGTACTTC.

This clone was detected only once. V gene TRBV4-1 combines with J gene TRBJ1-2; D perhaps matches TRBD1 (6 bases). CDR1 and CDR2 from the germline V gene are MGHRA and YSYEKL. Trimming removed 3 bases at V and 7 bases at J, with 18 bases between. The CDR3 sequence is 15 residues long. CDR3 sequence reads: CASSHPKGQRGGYTF. The CDR3 DNA is TGCGCCAGCAGCCACCCTAAGGGACAACGAGGTGGCTACACCTTC.

This clone was observed a handful of times. The chain is built from TRBV14 and TRBJ2-7; D is perhaps TRBD1 (6 bases). The ends were cut back, 4 bases at V and 2 bases at J, with 9 bases in the middle. The CDR3 runs to 13 residues. Germline CDR1 is SGHDN and CDR2 is FVKESK. The CDR3 here is CASSPGTTYEQYF. Written as DNA, the CDR3 is TGTGCCAGCAGCCCCGGGACAACCTACGAGCAGTACTTC.

The rearrangement joins TRBV18 to TRBJ2-7; 11 bases fit TRBD1. Germline loops: CDR1 KGHSH, CDR2 LQKENI. V was pared by 5 bases and J by 7 bases, with 4 bases of the junction left unmatched. The CDR3 sequence is 13 residues long. The CDR3 DNA follows: TGTGCCAGCTCAGCGGACAGGGGGCGAGAGCAGTACTTC. It specifies CASSADRGREQYF. Together with reference TRBV18 and TRBJ2-7, the CDR3 gives the full variable domain: NAGVMQNPRHLVRRRGQEARLRCSPMKGHSHVYWYRQLPEEGLKFMVYLQKENIIDESGMPKERFSAEFPKEGPSILRIQQVVRGDSAAYFCASSADRGREQYFGPGTRLTVT.